These 26 T cell receptor beta chains share one sample of origin, sequenced in a study of blood T cell repertoires in COVID-19. Libraries were prepared by immunoSEQ multiplex PCR; TCRdb keeps only in-frame clonotypes and omits some of them. The sample shows approximately 300,000 clones, around 90% of them seen only once. Sequenced sample: peripheral blood. Receptors originate from a woman aged 30 to 39 with COVID-19, enrolled during active disease.

The chain has TRBV29-1 and TRBJ1-5; D is perhaps TRBD1 (6 bases). Germline CDR1 SQVTM, CDR2 ANQGSEA. The CDR3 spans 13 residues. V was clipped by 3 bases and J by 4 bases, with 10 bases between them. CDR3 amino acids: CSVEQGRNQPQHF. The CDR3 DNA reads as TGCAGCGTTGAGCAGGGGAGAAATCAGCCCCAGCATTTT.

The CDR3: CASSQIAGSADTQYF. CDR3 coding DNA: TGTGCCAGCAGCCAAATAGCGGGATCGGCAGATACGCAGTATTTT. The chain links TRBV14 to TRBJ2-3, with 8 bases aligning to TRBD2. The length of the CDR3 is 15 residues. The V gene end was trimmed by 2 bases and the J gene end by 4 bases; junction bases not matched to a gene: 5. CDR1 and CDR2 from the germline V gene are SGHDN and FVKESK.

The genes are TRBV5-1 and TRBJ1-2, with D hard to call. V lost 2 bases and J 8 bases, leaving 16 bases between the germline ends. CDR1 is SGHRS and CDR2 is YFSETQ in the germline V gene. CDR3 length: 14 amino acids. CDR3 DNA: TGCGCCAGCAGCTTCGACAACCATCGTAGAGGCTACACCTTC. Its protein product is CASSFDNHRRGYTF.

The gene calls are TRBV9 and TRBJ1-3; 10 bases map to TRBD1. Germline V gives CDR1 SGDLS, CDR2 YYNGEE. With 2 bases clipped from V and 2 bases from J, the junction kept 7 bases outside the gene matches. CDR3 length: 17 residues. CDR3 amino acids: CASSVGGQGITGNTIYF. The DNA for the CDR3 is TGTGCCAGCAGCGTTGGGGGACAGGGGATCACTGGAAACACCATATATTTT.

The chain carries TRBV9 and TRBJ2-7; TRBD1 agrees at 8 bases. V was pared by 5 bases and J by 2 bases, with 9 bases of the junction left unmatched. The V gene's germline CDR1 is SGDLS and CDR2 YYNGEE. The CDR3 covers 15 residues. The CDR3 region is CASSASGTGPYEQYF. For the CDR3, the DNA is TGTGCCAGCAGTGCCTCCGGGACAGGACCCTACGAGCAGTACTTC.

V usage is TRBV7-9 and J usage is TRBJ2-7; D unresolved. Germline V gene sequence: CDR1 SEHNR, CDR2 FQNEAQ (reference sequence). This CDR3 comprises 12 residues. Trimming cost V 1 base and J 3 bases, with 4 bases left between them. The CDR3 protein is CASSLGSYEQYF. The CDR3 DNA reads TGTGCCAGCAGCTTAGGCAGCTACGAGCAGTACTTC.

The chain is built from TRBV6-5 and TRBJ1-5; maybe TRBD1 (5 bases). The V end was cut by 7 bases, the J end by 6 bases, with 19 bases between. This CDR3 has 15 amino acids. Germline V gene data show CDR1 as MNHEY and CDR2 as SVGAGI. CDR3 coding DNA: TGTGCCAGCACCCCGAGTACGCAGGGAAGTCAGCCCCAGCATTTT. This encodes CASTPSTQGSQPQHF.

This clone was counted a single time. The J gene is TRBJ2-3, the V gene TRBV7-9; TRBD2 matches 10 bases. Germline V gene sequence: CDR1 SEHNR, CDR2 FQNEAQ (reference sequence). With 4 bases clipped from V and 3 bases from J, the junction kept 7 bases outside the gene matches. CDR3 size: 16 residues. Here the CDR3 reads CASSYTLAGATDTQYF. DNA for the CDR3: TGTGCCAGCAGCTATACTCTAGCGGGAGCAACAGATACGCAGTATTTT.

J is TRBJ2-5 and V is TRBV28, with D maybe TRBD1 (6 bases). V gave up 3 bases and J gave up 4 bases, with 12 bases separating them. Germline CDR1 reads MDHEN; CDR2 reads SYDVKM. CDR3 length: 14 residues. CDR3 amino acids: CASSFDLGGETQYF. In DNA, the CDR3 is TGTGCCAGCAGTTTCGACTTAGGGGGAGAGACCCAGTACTTC. The full variable domain, completed using reference TRBV28 and TRBJ2-5, is DVKVTQSSRYLVKRTGEKVFLECVQDMDHENMFWYRQDPGLGLRLIYFSYDVKMKEKGDIPEGYSVSREKKERFSLILESASTNQTSMYLCASSFDLGGETQYFGPGTRLLVL.

The rearrangement links TRBV11-2 to TRBJ2-5; 13 bases align to TRBD2. The CDR3 runs 14 residues. Trimming cost V 6 bases and J 2 bases; bases outside gene matches: 0. CDR1 and CDR2 (germline): SGHAT, FQNNGV. For the CDR3, the DNA is TGTGCCAGCAGGGGACTAGCGGGGCAAGAGACCCAGTACTTC. This translates into CASRGLAGQETQYF.

V and J are TRBV11-2 and TRBJ1-5; D is perhaps TRBD1 (6 bases). Per the germline V gene, CDR1 is SGHAT and CDR2 is FQNNGV. V was pared by 5 bases and J by 1 base, with 12 bases between. CDR3 length: 15 residues. CDR3 nucleotides: TGTGCCAGCAGCAATGGGGGCCAAAGCAATCAGCCCCAGCATTTT. As protein: CASSNGGQSNQPQHF.

V is TRBV9 and J is TRBJ2-3; 7 bases match TRBD2. Trimming removed 5 bases from V and 1 base from J; junction bases left unmatched: 13. Germline CDR1 is SGDLS and CDR2 is YYNGEE. There are 17 residues in the CDR3. In DNA, the CDR3 is TGTGCCAGCAGTCCTGAATTGGCGGGAGTAGGCACAGATACGCAGTATTTT. Residues: CASSPELAGVGTDTQYF.

With respect to this clone: The junction differs from germline at one of its ends, possibly a read error. The CDR3 DNA reads as TGTGCCAGCAGCCCGGCGACAAGCTTT. It yields the protein CASSPATSF. The rearrangement joins TRBV7-2 to TRBJ1-1; the D is unclear. Germline values: CDR1 SGHTA, CDR2 FQGNSA. The CDR3 extends over 9 amino acids. Full variable domain (remainder filled in from reference TRBV7-2 and TRBJ1-1): GAGVSQSPSNKVTEKGKDVELRCDPISGHTALYWYRQSLGQGLEFLIYFQGNSAPDKSGLPSDRFSAERTGGSVSTLTIQRTQQEDSAVYLCASSPATSFGQGTRLTVV.

V and J are TRBV5-1 and TRBJ2-1; 7 bases match TRBD2. CDR3 length equals 15 residues. CDR1 and CDR2 from the germline V gene are SGHRS and YFSETQ. The J segment lost 0 bases and the V segment lost 0 bases, leaving 0 bases of the junction unmatched. CDR3 in DNA: TGCGCCAGCAGCTTGGGGACTAGCTCCTACAATGAGCAGTTCTTC. It yields the protein CASSLGTSSYNEQFF.

The chain carries TRBV28 and TRBJ1-2; D gene uncertain. The V end was cut by 3 bases, the J end by 0 bases, with 11 bases between. Germline CDR1 is MDHEN and CDR2 is SYDVKM. The CDR3 totals 15 residues. The CDR3 here is CASSFLGESNYGYTF. The CDR3 DNA sequence: TGTGCCAGCAGTTTCCTCGGGGAATCTAACTATGGCTACACCTTC.

The chain uses TRBV4-3 and TRBJ1-2; D is perhaps TRBD1 (5 bases). Germline V CDR1 and CDR2: LGHNA, YSLEER. Trimming removed 0 bases at V and 8 bases at J, with 13 bases between. CDR3 length equals 14 residues. CDR3 DNA sequence: TGCGCCAGCAGCCAAGAGCAGGGATTCGGCGGCTACACCTTC. It is translated as CASSQEQGFGGYTF.

This chain connects TRBV5-1 to TRBJ1-1; weak D call: TRBD1 (5 bases). The CDR3 has 13 amino acids. Trimming stripped 0 bases from V and 7 bases from J, with 10 bases between. Germline values: CDR1 SGHRS, CDR2 YFSETQ. CDR3 in DNA: TGCGCCAGCAGCTTGGTGGGGCAGAATGAAGCTTTCTTT. The encoded protein is CASSLVGQNEAFF.

CDR3 region: CASSRDFNYGYTF. For the CDR3, the DNA is TGTGCCAGCAGCCGGGACTTTAACTATGGCTACACCTTC. The chain links TRBV14 to TRBJ1-2, with D possibly being TRBD1 (5 bases). The V and J ends lost 4 bases and 1 base respectively, with 7 bases between them. The CDR3 runs 13 residues. Germline-derived CDR1 and CDR2 are SGHDN and FVKESK.

A single count supports this clone. This chain joins TRBV14 and TRBJ2-4, with 8 positions matching TRBD1. V was pared by 5 bases and J by 0 bases, with 12 bases of the junction left unmatched. CDR1 and CDR2 from the germline V gene are SGHDN and FVKESK. This CDR3 spans 18 amino acids. CDR3 residues: CASSAAAGQAIAKNIQYF. In DNA form, the CDR3 reads TGTGCCAGCAGCGCCGCTGCGGGACAGGCCATAGCCAAAAACATTCAGTACTTC.

The chain joins TRBV30 to TRBJ2-7, with 8 bases fitting TRBD1. V lost 5 bases and J lost 2; bases outside the gene matches: 5. The germline CDR1 and CDR2 sequences are GTSNPN and SVGIG (reference sequence). The CDR3 covers 13 residues. CDR3 residues: CAWSQGVPYEQYF. The DNA for the CDR3 is TGTGCCTGGTCACAGGGGGTCCCCTACGAGCAGTACTTC.

This chain uses TRBV30 with TRBJ1-3; D is possibly TRBD1 (5 bases). CDR3 length equals 13 residues. The germline V and J ends were trimmed by 2 bases and 4 bases, with 9 bases remaining between them. Germline CDR1 GTSNPN, CDR2 SVGIG (reference sequence). CDR3 in DNA: TGTGCCTGGAGTAACGACAGAGGAAACACCATATATTTT. Translation: CAWSNDRGNTIYF.

Only a few counts were recorded for this clone. This sequence joins TRBV5-1 and TRBJ2-7, with a weak D call TRBD2 (5 bases). The germline V gene has CDR1 SGHRS and CDR2 YFSETQ. This CDR3 contains 18 residues. V shed 1 base and J shed 7 bases, with 27 bases lying between them. The CDR3 loop reads CASSLYPLDSLGSAEQYF. As DNA, the CDR3 is TGCGCCAGCAGCTTGTATCCCTTGGACTCCCTTGGCTCGGCGGAGCAGTACTTC.

V and J are TRBV6-2 or TRBV6-3 and TRBJ2-7; 9 nucleotides match TRBD1. With V trimmed by 1 base and J by 3 bases, 13 bases remained unmatched. CDR1 is MNHEY, CDR2 SVGEGT, per germline. The CDR3 loop spans 18 amino acids. CDR3: CASSYLSTGTGTYYEQYF. The CDR3 nucleotides are TGTGCCAGCAGTTACTTATCGACCGGGACAGGGACATACTACGAGCAGTACTTC.

Here the CDR3 reads CASSPGGQGGRKLFF. DNA of the CDR3: TGTGCCAGCAGCCCTGGGGGACAGGGGGGTCGAAAACTGTTTTTT. This rearrangement joins TRBV27 to TRBJ1-4, with TRBD1 matching 11 bases. The CDR3 sequence is 15 residues long. Germline V lookup: CDR1 MNHEY, CDR2 SMNVEV (reference sequence). V lost 6 bases, J lost 10 bases, and 10 bases stayed unmatched.

The V and J genes are TRBV12-5 and TRBJ1-1; D is undetermined. The CDR3 loop spans 13 amino acids. CDR1 and CDR2 (germline): LGHNT, FRNRAP. Trimming removed 7 bases from V and 0 bases from J, with 9 bases in between. The CDR3 DNA reads as TGTGCTAGTGCCTTATACATGAACACTGAAGCTTTCTTT. Protein product: CASALYMNTEAFF.

The genes are TRBV6-5 and TRBJ2-7; 9 nucleotides agree with TRBD1. The CDR3 runs 15 residues. Germline values: CDR1 MNHEY, CDR2 SVGAGI. V lost 4 bases and J lost 2; bases outside the gene matches: 6. The CDR3, as DNA: TGTGCCAGCAGTTCACCGGGACAGGGACCCTACGAGCAGTACTTC. Its protein product is CASSSPGQGPYEQYF.